The sequence of this TCR beta chain was determined in a study of T-cell memory formation after mild COVID-19. The CDR3 is made up of 15 amino acids. CDR1 is SGHRS, CDR2 YFSETQ, per germline. The junction had 10 bases not matched to a gene; V was cut back by 7 bases and J by 7 bases. TCRdb re-analysed the 5' RACE reads in MiXCR, keeping a single row per CDR3 protein. The data show about 190,000 distinct CDR3 sequences, roughly 18% seen once. Concerning this clonotype itself: What it binds is not known.

Study outcomes and limitations: In second-wave clones peaking day 37, SARS-CoV-2 specificity remained unconfirmed.

The chain links TRBV5-1 to TRBJ2-1; 11 bases are shared with TRBD1. The receptor was isolated from an adult woman who had mild COVID-19 (a few samples of this study predate the infection). Cell type and time point are not known. The sequenced sample was PBMCs or a T cell subset sorted from them (not recorded which). DNA for the CDR3: TGCGCCAGCTACCCCGGACAGGGGGCTTTGAATGAGCAGTTCTTC. Its protein is CASYPGQGALNEQFF.